The 25 T cell receptor beta chains below come from one sample, sequenced in a study of CXCR3-negative and CXCR3-positive naive CD8 T cells. It was by 5' RACE with UMI labels that the TRB cDNA libraries were prepared. For each CDR3 protein, TCRdb gives one entry from its re-call of the 5' RACE reads, without DNA. The sample table includes over 100,000 distinct CDR3 sequences. The sample taken for sequencing was naive CXCR3- CD8+ T cells from blood. Subset denoted: CD45RO-CCR7+CD27+CD95- naive CD8+ T cells lacking CXCR3 (TNR3-). The receptors shown here come from a human donor in good health. Some clones in this sample may be carry-over from other donors' samples.

The J gene is TRBJ1-1, the V gene TRBV4-1; TCRdb proposes TRBD1, but this gene call is untestable without DNA. Germline CDR1 reads MGHRA; CDR2 reads YSYEKL. The CDR3 runs 16 residues. The chain's CDR3 is CASSQVSGQGNTEAFF.

The chain carries TRBV7-8 and TRBJ2-5; TCRdb's D gene call, TRBD1, goes unchecked for lack of DNA. Germline V gives CDR1 SGHVS, CDR2 FQNEAQ. The CDR3 is made up of 20 amino acids. The CDR3 is CASSLVLAGTVAVPQETQYF.

The CDR3 spells CASWGAISFSYEQYF. The chain joins TRBV28 to TRBJ2-7. Germline V gene sequence: CDR1 MDHEN, CDR2 SYDVKM. The CDR3 consists of 15 residues.

The V gene is TRBV4-2, the J gene TRBJ2-2. Germline-derived CDR1 and CDR2 are LGHNA and YNFKEQ. The CDR3 totals 13 residues. CDR3 sequence reads: CASSQVSTGELFF.

The J gene is TRBJ2-7, the V gene TRBV24-1. In germline, CDR1 is KGHDR, CDR2 SFDVKD. This CDR3 comprises 13 residues. CDR3 amino acids: CATSDLEANEQYF.

V is TRBV7-6 and J is TRBJ2-5; TCRdb's D gene call, TRBD1, goes unchecked for lack of DNA. Per germline, CDR1 SGHVS and CDR2 FNYEAQ. This CDR3 is 14 amino acids long. This CDR3 is CASSSRTGEETQYF.

The V gene is TRBV12-3 or TRBV12-4, the J gene TRBJ1-4. The CDR3 spans 13 residues. The CDR3 sequence is CASSFGPNEKLFF.

The V gene is TRBV2, the J gene TRBJ2-7; as DNA is missing, the TRBD1 call by TCRdb cannot be tested. The CDR3 is made up of 16 amino acids. Per the germline V gene, CDR1 is SNHLY and CDR2 is FYNNEI. CDR3 sequence: CASSGPQWGSSYEQYF.

The chain is built from TRBV4-3 and TRBJ1-3. The V gene's germline CDR1 is LGHNA and CDR2 YSLEER. CDR3 length equals 15 residues. CDR3 protein: CASSQERVSGNTIYF.

The V call is TRBV20-1, the J call TRBJ2-5; no DNA is available, so the TRBD2 call from TCRdb remains unchecked. The CDR3 has 15 amino acids. The germline CDR1 and CDR2 sequences are DFQATT and SNEGSKA (reference sequence). CDR3 protein: CSASISGEPQGTQYF.

V is TRBV11-2 and J is TRBJ2-1; TCRdb reports TRBD1, a call that lacks DNA to check it against. This CDR3 is built from 15 residues. CDR1 and CDR2 from the germline V gene are SGHAT and FQNNGV. The CDR3 sequence is CASSLVGGDYNEQFF. Full variable domain (outside the CDR3, taken from reference TRBV11-2 and TRBJ2-1): EAGVAQSPRYKIIEKRQSVAFWCNPISGHATLYWYQQILGQGPKLLIQFQNNGVVDDSQLPKDRFSAERLKGVDSTLKIQPAKLEDSAVYLCASSLVGGDYNEQFFGPGTRLTVL.

V and J are TRBV21-1 and TRBJ1-1. TRBV21-1 is a listed pseudogene. The CDR3 spans 13 residues. CDR3 loop: CASVPKGGTEAFF.

V is TRBV6-2 or TRBV6-3 and J is TRBJ1-2; TCRdb calls TRBD1, which cannot be checked without DNA. The germline V gene encodes CDR1 MNHEY and CDR2 SVGEGT. The CDR3 consists of 14 residues. The CDR3 sequence is CASSDGDADYGYTF.

The rearrangement links TRBV25-1 to TRBJ2-1. The V gene's germline CDR1 is MGHDK and CDR2 SYGVNS. The CDR3 is 19 residues long. The CDR3 loop reads CASSESQNRLGISYNEQFF.

The V call is TRBV12-3 or TRBV12-4, the J call TRBJ2-4; without DNA, the TCRdb call of TRBD1 cannot be checked. The CDR3 totals 12 residues. This CDR3 reads CASGGGLDIQYF.

This chain uses TRBV20-1 with TRBJ1-6; absent DNA, TCRdb's TRBD1 call cannot be checked. Germline CDR1 and CDR2: DFQATT and SNEGSKA (reference sequence). The CDR3 extends over 14 amino acids. CDR3 protein: CSALPGQGNSPLHF.

The CDR3 region is CASSRDSARGYTF. V and J are TRBV7-9 and TRBJ1-2; without DNA, the TCRdb call of TRBD1 cannot be checked. The CDR3 has 13 residues. CDR1 is SEHNR and CDR2 is FQNEAQ in the germline V gene (reference sequence).

The gene calls are TRBV3-1 and TRBJ1-6. Germline lookup yields CDR1 LGHDT and CDR2 YNNKEL (reference sequence). The CDR3 runs 14 residues. CDR3 residues: CASSQRQLNSPLHF. Combining the CDR3 with reference TRBV3-1 and TRBJ1-6 gives the whole variable domain DTAVSQTPKYLVTQMGNDKSIKCEQNLGHDTMYWYKQDSKKFLKIMFSYNNKELIINETVPNRFSPKSPDKAHLNLHINSLELGDSAVYFCASSQRQLNSPLHFGNGTRLTVT.

The chain carries TRBV28 and TRBJ2-5; TCRdb selects TRBD1, and the lack of DNA leaves this call unchecked. Germline V gives CDR1 MDHEN, CDR2 SYDVKM. The CDR3 has 14 residues. This CDR3 is CASLKGGLGETQYF.

The gene calls are TRBV7-9 and TRBJ1-1; TCRdb indicates TRBD1, and absent DNA this call remains unverified. Germline V lookup: CDR1 SEHNR, CDR2 FQNEAQ (reference sequence). CDR3 length equals 14 residues. The CDR3: CASSPRGGDTEAFF.

J is TRBJ2-7 and V is TRBV10-1; the TCRdb D gene call, TRBD1, has no DNA to confirm it. Germline V CDR1 and CDR2: WNHNN, SYGVQD (reference sequence). CDR3 length equals 14 residues. This chain's CDR3 is CASRAGQGSYEQYF.

This chain connects TRBV15 to TRBJ1-6; with no DNA, the TCRdb D assignment of TRBD1 cannot be verified. Germline-derived CDR1 and CDR2 are LNHNV and YYDKDF (reference sequence). The CDR3 extends over 15 amino acids. CDR3 region: CATSRGRTAFSPLHF.

CDR3: CSPRGDGGSTYNEQFF. The gene calls are TRBV20-1 and TRBJ2-1; TCRdb's D call of TRBD1 is untestable without DNA. CDR1 and CDR2 from the germline V gene are DFQATT and SNEGSKA (reference sequence). The CDR3 length is 16 residues.

The CDR3: CASSVGDGGAYEQYF. This chain uses TRBV9 with TRBJ2-7; TCRdb names TRBD1, which stays unverified in the absence of DNA. This CDR3 is 15 amino acids long. CDR1 is SGDLS and CDR2 is YYNGEE in the germline V gene.

The CDR3 loop is CASSLQRETYEQYF. V usage is TRBV28 and J usage is TRBJ2-7; TCRdb gives TRBD2 as the D gene, but with no DNA this cannot be confirmed. This CDR3 has 14 residues. CDR1 and CDR2 from the germline V gene are MDHEN and SYDVKM. Based on the CDR3 plus reference TRBV28 and TRBJ2-7, the full variable domain is DVKVTQSSRYLVKRTGEKVFLECVQDMDHENMFWYRQDPGLGLRLIYFSYDVKMKEKGDIPEGYSVSREKKERFSLILESASTNQTSMYLCASSLQRETYEQYFGPGTRLTVT.